The TCR beta chain described here comes from a study of T cell responses to AZD1222 COVID-19 vaccine. Whole-study results and caveats: The study identified only six AZD1222 recipients as seropositive at baseline. The sample set comprised mostly white British donors with more females, and clonal diversity was possibly underestimated. Repertoires were sampled only after the peak T cell response. Nearly half of spike-specific TCRs reportedly target variant regions that are unmutated in the B.1.351 and B.1.1.7 variants.

Germline V gives CDR1 LNHDA, CDR2 SQIVND (reference sequence). The CDR3 covers 15 residues. V was trimmed by 5 bases and J by 3 bases, leaving 14 bases between them. Some clones are missing from TCRdb's copy, which holds only in-frame ones; the method was immunoSEQ multiplex PCR. The sample carries 65,000 to 80,000 clones, about 92% recorded once. In the case of this clone: What it binds is unknown.

The chain joins TRBV19 to TRBJ2-4, with TRBD1 as a possible D gene (6 bases). The receptor comes from an adult in good health. The sample here was peripheral blood, taken on day 0 of AZD1222 vaccination. The CDR3 region is CASSARTEIKNIQYF. CDR3 coding DNA: TGTGCCAGTAGTGCCCGGACAGAAATCAAAAACATTCAGTACTTC.